Shown below are 7 T cell receptor beta chains from a single sample sequenced in a study of T cell responses to AZD1222 COVID-19 vaccine (dated by TCRdb to the early 2020s). The library was produced with the immunoSEQ multiplex PCR assay. TCRdb mirrors the immuneACCESS table, restricted to in-frame sequences. Some clones are absent from its copies; in checked studies, under half trace to an unresolved V gene, and the reason for the others is unknown. In all, the sample holds about 150,000 clones, and around 93% of those were seen once. Approximately 4.8% of the sample comes from the top ten. Explained via the paper, the time point label denotes: baseline before first vaccination. The sample consisted of peripheral blood, taken on day 0 of AZD1222 vaccination. The source is an adult in good health.

This chain's CDR3 is CASRRGRDQPQHF. The CDR3 DNA is TGTGCCAGCAGAAGGGGGCGCGATCAGCCCCAGCATTTT. The chain joins TRBV12-3 or TRBV12-4 to TRBJ1-5, with 7 bases that match TRBD1. This CDR3 region has 13 residues. The junction had 4 bases not matched to a gene; V was cut back by 6 bases and J by 5 bases.

This clone was seen just once. The chain employs TRBV11-2 and TRBJ1-2; weak D call: TRBD1 (6 bases). The length of the CDR3 is 16 residues. V lost 2 bases and J 4 bases, leaving 17 bases between the germline ends. Per the germline V gene, CDR1 is SGHAT and CDR2 is FQNNGV. The CDR3 coding sequence is TGTGCCAGCAGCTTACGATCAGGGGAAATCCTCTATGGCTACACCTTC. Protein: CASSLRSGEILYGYTF.

The chain employs TRBV2 and TRBJ2-7; 10 bases are shared with TRBD1. Looked up from germline, CDR1 is SNHLY and CDR2 is FYNNEI. V dropped 6 bases and J dropped 1; count of bases not matched to a gene: 3. This CDR3 is 14 amino acids long. The DNA for the CDR3 is TGTGCCAGCAGCGGACAGGGGGGTTCCTACGAGCAGTACTTC. This codes for CASSGQGGSYEQYF.

The chain recombines TRBV6-5 with TRBJ2-3; perhaps TRBD2 as D (5 bases). The germline V gene encodes CDR1 MNHEY and CDR2 SVGAGI. V dropped 8 bases and J dropped 0 bases, with 12 bases sitting between them. The CDR3 is 14 residues long. The CDR3 DNA sequence: TGTGCCAGCGGCCGTCCGGGGAGCACAGATACGCAGTATTTT. Translation gives CASGRPGSTDTQYF.

This rearrangement joins TRBV5-1 to TRBJ1-1; D call uncertain. This CDR3 is built from 14 residues. Germline values: CDR1 SGHRS, CDR2 YFSETQ. V was shortened by 1 base and J by 4 bases, with 11 bases between the two germline ends. DNA for the CDR3: TGCGCCAGCAGCTTGCTGCGGGTGGGCACTGAAGCTTTCTTT. Translated: CASSLLRVGTEAFF.

The chain carries TRBV11-3 and TRBJ2-3; no firm D call. Trimming removed 4 bases at V and 3 bases at J, with 5 bases between. The CDR3 contains 12 residues. Per the germline V gene, CDR1 is SGHNT and CDR2 is YENEEA. CDR3 region: CASSWGTDTQYF. The CDR3 DNA reads TGTGCCAGCAGCTGGGGAACAGATACGCAGTATTTT.

V gene TRBV2 combines with J gene TRBJ2-2; 9 bases are shared with TRBD2. This CDR3 is built from 16 residues. CDR1 is SNHLY and CDR2 is FYNNEI in the germline V gene. J gave up 0 bases and V 7 bases, and 6 bases lay outside the gene matches. In DNA, the CDR3 is TGTGCCAGCAAAGTTAGCGGGAGTTCGAACACCGGGGAGCTGTTTTTT. Its protein is CASKVSGSSNTGELFF.